This TCR beta chain originates from a study of T cells after yellow fever vaccination. Study-level information: Fractions of low cell number were prepared using SMART-Seq v4 Ultra Low Input. Whole-study findings and limits: Reappearing after the booster were most of the clones from primary vaccination (about 95% CD4, approximately 86% CD8). Clonotypes found in both CD4 and CD8 compartments made up a small share.

TCRdb fed the 5' RACE reads into MiXCR, producing one record per CDR3 protein. The sample records a few hundred thousand distinct CDR3 sequences, 6.9% being singletons. Germline values: CDR1 SGHRS, CDR2 YFSETQ. V was trimmed by 3 bases and J by 4 bases, leaving 11 bases between them. The CDR3 extends over 13 amino acids. Many counts were recorded for this clonotype. The target antigen is unknown. The material was CD4+ T cells sorted from PBMCs, obtained 15 days after the yellow fever booster vaccination. The chain joins TRBV5-1 to TRBJ2-7; D not resolved. The source is a young man who received the YFV17D yellow fever vaccine. This CDR3 reads CASSSGSGYEQYF. In nucleotides, the CDR3 is TGCGCCAGCAGCTCTGGATCCGGGTACGAGCAGTACTTC. The full variable domain, in which reference TRBV5-1 and TRBJ2-7 provide the parts outside the CDR3, is KAGVTQTPRYLIKTRGQQVTLSCSPISGHRSVSWYQQTPGQGLQFLFEYFSETQRNKGNFPGRFSGRQFSNSRSEMNVSTLELGDSALYLCASSSGSGYEQYFGPGTRLTVT.